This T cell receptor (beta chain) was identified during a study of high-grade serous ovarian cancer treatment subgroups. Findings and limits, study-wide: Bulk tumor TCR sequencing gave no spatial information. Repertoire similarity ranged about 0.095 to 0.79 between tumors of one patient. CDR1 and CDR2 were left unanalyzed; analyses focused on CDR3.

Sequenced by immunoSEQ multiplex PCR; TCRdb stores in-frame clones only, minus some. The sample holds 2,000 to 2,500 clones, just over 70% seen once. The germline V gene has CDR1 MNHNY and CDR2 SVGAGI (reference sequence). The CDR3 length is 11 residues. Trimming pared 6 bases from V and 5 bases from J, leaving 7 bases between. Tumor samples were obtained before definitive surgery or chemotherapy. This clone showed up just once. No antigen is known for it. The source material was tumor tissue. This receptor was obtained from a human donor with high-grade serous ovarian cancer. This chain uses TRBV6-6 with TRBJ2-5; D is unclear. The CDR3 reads CASSQGETQYF. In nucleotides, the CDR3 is TGTGCCAGCAGCCAAGGGGAGACCCAGTACTTC.